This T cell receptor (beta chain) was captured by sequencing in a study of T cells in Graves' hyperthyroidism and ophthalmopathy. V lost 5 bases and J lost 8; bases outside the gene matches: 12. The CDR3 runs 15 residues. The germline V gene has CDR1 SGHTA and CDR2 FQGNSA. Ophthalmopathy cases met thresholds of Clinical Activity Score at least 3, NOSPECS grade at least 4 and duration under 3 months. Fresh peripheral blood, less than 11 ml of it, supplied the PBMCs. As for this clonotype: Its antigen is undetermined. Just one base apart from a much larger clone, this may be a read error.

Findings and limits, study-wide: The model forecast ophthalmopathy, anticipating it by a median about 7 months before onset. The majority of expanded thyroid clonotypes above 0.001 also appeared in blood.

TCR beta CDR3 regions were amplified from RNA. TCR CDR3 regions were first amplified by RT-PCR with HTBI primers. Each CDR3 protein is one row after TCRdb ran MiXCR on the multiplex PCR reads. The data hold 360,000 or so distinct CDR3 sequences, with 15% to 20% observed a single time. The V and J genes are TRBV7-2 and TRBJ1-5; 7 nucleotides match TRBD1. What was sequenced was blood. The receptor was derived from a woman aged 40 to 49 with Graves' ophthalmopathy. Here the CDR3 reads CASSPTGTANEPQHF. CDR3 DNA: TGTGCCAGCAGCCCTACCGGGACAGCAAATGAGCCCCAGCATTTT.